A single sample gave rise to the 23 T cell receptor beta chains below, sequenced in a study of blood T cell repertoires in COVID-19. TCRdb keeps only in-frame clones here, not all; method: immunoSEQ multiplex PCR. The sample consists of roughly 97,000 clones, 90% of them appearing once. Sequences were obtained from peripheral blood. The receptors shown here come from a man in his 60s with acute or convalescent COVID-19.

This chain uses TRBV6-5 with TRBJ1-2; D is possibly TRBD1 (5 bases). Trimming removed 0 bases at V and 2 bases at J, with 13 bases between. Germline CDR1 and CDR2: MNHEY and SVGAGI. The CDR3 covers 16 residues. Written as DNA, the CDR3 is TGTGCCAGCAGTTACTCCTCCTGGGCAGGGAACTATGGCTACACCTTC. Protein product: CASSYSSWAGNYGYTF.

The chain recombines TRBV5-1 with TRBJ1-4; TRBD1 matches at 11 bases. The CDR3 is made up of 14 amino acids. V dropped 4 bases and J dropped 8; count of bases not matched to a gene: 4. CDR1 and CDR2 from the germline V gene are SGHRS and YFSETQ. The CDR3, as DNA: TGCGCCAGCAGCAGGGGGACAGGGGGAGAAAAACTGTTTTTT. Translating it yields CASSRGTGGEKLFF.

V is TRBV10-3 and J is TRBJ2-1, with 10 nucleotides matching TRBD2. This CDR3 is 16 amino acids long. From germline, CDR1 is ENHRY and CDR2 SYGVKD. The V gene end was trimmed by 3 bases and the J gene end by 2 bases; junction bases not matched to a gene: 4. CDR3: CAISEGTSGAYNEQFF. The CDR3 DNA follows: TGTGCCATCAGTGAAGGCACTAGCGGGGCCTACAATGAGCAGTTCTTC.

V usage is TRBV19 and J usage is TRBJ1-2; maybe TRBD1 (6 bases). This CDR3 comprises 14 residues. V lost 1 base to trimming and J lost 5 bases, with 11 bases between them. Germline CDR1 and CDR2: LNHDA and SQIVND (reference sequence). Here the CDR3 DNA reads TGTGCCAGTAGTATAGCCCGACAGGAGTATGGCTACACCTTC. It encodes CASSIARQEYGYTF. The entire variable domain, with the rest obtained from reference TRBV19 and TRBJ1-2, is as follows: DGGITQSPKYLFRKEGQNVTLSCEQNLNHDAMYWYRQDPGQGLRLIYYSQIVNDFQKGDIAEGYSVSREKKESFPLTVTSAQKNPTAFYLCASSIARQEYGYTFGSGTRLTVV.

This rearrangement joins TRBV18 to TRBJ1-5; TRBD1 matches 8 bases. The V segment lost 6 bases and the J segment 0 bases; nucleotides outside the gene matches: 4. Germline CDR1 and CDR2: KGHSH and LQKENI. The CDR3 spans 15 residues. The CDR3 sequence: CASSQGANSNQPQHF. CDR3 nucleotide sequence: TGTGCCAGCTCGCAGGGGGCAAATAGCAATCAGCCCCAGCATTTT.

This chain joins TRBV7-2 and TRBJ1-2, with 7 positions matching TRBD1. Germline CDR1 and CDR2: SGHTA and FQGNSA. This CDR3 contains 14 residues. Unmatched junction bases numbered 7, after V lost 5 bases and J lost 4 bases. CDR3 sequence: CASSPKTGTYGYTF. The CDR3 region has the DNA TGTGCCAGCAGCCCAAAGACAGGGACCTATGGCTACACCTTC.

This clone showed up just once. The chain employs TRBV20-1 and TRBJ2-7; D unresolved. CDR3 size: 11 residues. V lost 4 bases, J lost 6 bases, and 10 bases lay in between. The germline gives CDR1 DFQATT, CDR2 SNEGSKA (reference sequence). In nucleotides, the CDR3 is TGCAGTGCTATTCAAGGCGGCGAGCAGTACGTC. Amino acid sequence: CSAIQGGEQYV.

The chain is built from TRBV30 and TRBJ1-4; D remains ambiguous. The CDR3 has 15 amino acids. V lost 6 bases, J lost 6 bases, and 20 bases lay in between. Germline CDR1 GTSNPN, CDR2 SVGIG (reference sequence). In nucleotides, the CDR3 is TGTGCCTGTCTCCTCAGAGGGTGGGCCTATGAAAAACTGTTTTTT. Protein sequence: CACLLRGWAYEKLFF.

The chain employs TRBV6-5 and TRBJ1-2, with TRBD1 matching over 8 bases. This CDR3 comprises 13 residues. Per the germline V gene, CDR1 is MNHEY and CDR2 is SVGAGI. With V trimmed by 6 bases and J by 5 bases, 5 bases remained unmatched. The CDR3 bases are TGTGCCAGCAGGCCGGGACAGGCATATGGCTACACCTTC. Amino acids: CASRPGQAYGYTF.

The chain uses TRBV13 and TRBJ1-1; D is ambiguous. In germline, CDR1 is PRHDT, CDR2 FYEKMQ (reference sequence). V was pared by 5 bases and J by 0 bases, with 13 bases between. The CDR3 sequence is 15 residues long. CDR3 nucleotides: TGTGCCAGCAGCCCCGCGCGGGGAGTGAACACTGAAGCTTTCTTT. This sequence encodes CASSPARGVNTEAFF.

The chain is built from TRBV2 and TRBJ1-2; a possible D gene is TRBD1 (6 bases). V was clipped by 5 bases and J by 2 bases, with 15 bases between them. This CDR3 has 15 amino acids. CDR1 is SNHLY and CDR2 is FYNNEI in the germline V gene. The CDR3 sequence is CASSSTGQSNYGYTF. CDR3 nucleotides: TGTGCCAGCAGTTCAACGGGACAATCAAACTATGGCTACACCTTC. Complete variable domain (other parts from reference TRBV2 and TRBJ1-2): EPEVTQTPSHQVTQMGQEVILRCVPISNHLYFYWYRQILGQKVEFLVSFYNNEISEKSEIFDDQFSVERPDGSNFTLKIRSTKLEDSAMYFCASSSTGQSNYGYTFGSGTRLTVV.

This chain connects TRBV7-9 to TRBJ2-1; D call uncertain. This CDR3 region has 12 residues. CDR1 and CDR2 (germline): SEHNR, FQNEAQ (reference sequence). V lost 2 bases and J lost 14, with 13 bases in between. The CDR3 protein is CASSLLYGTEFF. In DNA, the CDR3 is TGTGCCAGCAGCTTATTGTACGGTACGGAGTTCTTC.

The V gene is TRBV11-3, the J gene TRBJ2-4; D is unclear. V shed 1 base and J shed 8 bases, with 9 bases lying between them. Per germline, CDR1 SGHNT and CDR2 YENEEA. The CDR3 has 13 amino acids. CDR3 loop: CASSLGAKDIQYF. CDR3 nucleotides: TGTGCCAGCAGCTTAGGGGCGAAGGACATTCAGTACTTC.

This rearrangement joins TRBV7-2 to TRBJ1-1; tentative D call: TRBD1 (6 bases). Germline CDR1 reads SGHTA; CDR2 reads FQGNSA. The CDR3 is made up of 18 amino acids. Trimming shortened V by 1 base and J by 1 base, and 19 bases separated the two germline ends. The chain's CDR3 is CASSLGEWGGVGNTEAFF. The CDR3, as DNA: TGTGCCAGCAGCTTAGGGGAATGGGGGGGCGTAGGGAACACTGAAGCTTTCTTT.

Here the CDR3 reads CASGIAGGGTGELFF. The CDR3 region has the DNA TGTGCCAGCGGAATAGCGGGGGGGGGCACCGGGGAGCTGTTTTTT. This chain links TRBV6-5 with TRBJ2-2, with 11 bases lining up with TRBD2. Germline lookup yields CDR1 MNHEY and CDR2 SVGAGI. V lost 8 bases to trimming and J lost 4 bases; unmatched junction nucleotides: 6. The CDR3 length is 15 residues.

The chain carries TRBV7-2 and TRBJ1-4; 7 positions agree with TRBD1. V dropped 7 bases and J dropped 5; count of bases not matched to a gene: 7. Per the germline V gene, CDR1 is SGHTA and CDR2 is FQGNSA. This CDR3 is built from 14 residues. CDR3 nucleotide sequence: TGTGCCAGCACCTCGGGACAGAACAATGAAAAACTGTTTTTT. Translated, it gives CASTSGQNNEKLFF.

This chain uses TRBV7-9 with TRBJ1-1; D is ambiguous. V shed 10 bases and J shed 1 base, with 13 bases lying between them. Germline lookup yields CDR1 SEHNR and CDR2 FQNEAQ (reference sequence). The CDR3 has 13 residues. For the CDR3, the DNA is TGTGCCACACGGTGGGGAGAGAACACTGAAGCTTTCTTT. It yields the protein CATRWGENTEAFF.

The chain is built from TRBV7-7 and TRBJ2-3; TRBD2 is a possible D gene (5 bases). This CDR3 has 15 residues. CDR1 and CDR2 from the germline V gene are SSHAT and FNYEAQ (reference sequence). V lost 1 base, J lost 0 bases, and 8 bases lay in between. The CDR3 is CASSLDAGSTDTQYF. In nucleotides, the CDR3 is TGTGCCAGCAGCTTAGATGCGGGTAGCACAGATACGCAGTATTTT.

The gene calls are TRBV19 and TRBJ1-2, with TRBD1 identical over 7 bases. The germline CDR1 and CDR2 sequences are LNHDA and SQIVND (reference sequence). V lost 3 bases and J lost 2; bases outside the gene matches: 6. This CDR3 comprises 15 residues. The DNA for the CDR3 is TGTGCCAGTAGTATGATCGACAGGGCGAACTATGGCTACACCTTC. This gives the protein CASSMIDRANYGYTF.

The rearrangement links TRBV20-1 to TRBJ1-1; D ambiguous. Trimming removed 4 bases at V and 5 bases at J, with 5 bases between. This CDR3 has 10 amino acids. Germline loops: CDR1 DFQATT, CDR2 SNEGSKA (reference sequence). CDR3 loop: CSATGTEAFF. CDR3 bases: TGCAGTGCTACCGGTACTGAAGCTTTCTTT.

This sequence joins TRBV13 and TRBJ1-2; D gene unclear. V was shortened by 4 bases and J by 7 bases, with 10 bases between the two germline ends. This CDR3 is built from 12 residues. Germline V gene lookup returns CDR1 PRHDT and CDR2 FYEKMQ (reference sequence). CDR3 sequence (DNA): TGTGCCAGCAGCTCCGGGATGTTTGGCTACACCTTC. Amino acids: CASSSGMFGYTF.

The chain carries TRBV7-8 and TRBJ2-1; tentative D call: TRBD2 (6 bases). This CDR3 region has 14 residues. The germline V gene has CDR1 SGHVS and CDR2 FQNEAQ. Trimming removed 3 bases at V and 7 bases at J, with 13 bases between. CDR3 sequence reads: CASSLDYSRNEQFF. The CDR3 nucleotides read TGTGCCAGCAGCTTGGACTATTCTAGGAATGAGCAGTTCTTC.

This clone appeared a few times. V and J are TRBV5-1 and TRBJ2-3, with a possible D match to TRBD1 (6 bases). The V end lost 4 bases, the J end lost 2 bases, and 14 bases lay between the germline ends. CDR1 and CDR2 from the germline V gene are SGHRS and YFSETQ. This CDR3 is 15 amino acids long. CDR3 region: CASSLTDRTTDTQYF. CDR3 sequence (DNA): TGCGCCAGCAGCCTGACCGACAGGACCACAGATACGCAGTATTTT.